This paragraph reports one T cell receptor (beta chain). This specimen belongs to a study of technical replicates of blood from several donors. Trimming pared 0 bases from V and 3 bases from J, leaving 9 bases between. CDR1 ENHRY and CDR2 SYGVKD come from the germline V gene. CDR3 length equals 14 residues. Here immunoSEQ multiplex PCR was the method, and the copy in TCRdb shows in-frame clones only, minus some. This sample has 65,000 to 85,000 clones, with roughly 98% found just once. The sequence came from a human donor in good health. V is TRBV10-3 and J is TRBJ2-7; D perhaps matches TRBD1 (6 bases). Sequencing was done on a sample of T cells isolated from PBMCs. CDR3 DNA: TGTGCCATCAGTGAGTCACAGGGTGGCTACGAGCAGTACTTC. Its protein is CAISESQGGYEQYF.